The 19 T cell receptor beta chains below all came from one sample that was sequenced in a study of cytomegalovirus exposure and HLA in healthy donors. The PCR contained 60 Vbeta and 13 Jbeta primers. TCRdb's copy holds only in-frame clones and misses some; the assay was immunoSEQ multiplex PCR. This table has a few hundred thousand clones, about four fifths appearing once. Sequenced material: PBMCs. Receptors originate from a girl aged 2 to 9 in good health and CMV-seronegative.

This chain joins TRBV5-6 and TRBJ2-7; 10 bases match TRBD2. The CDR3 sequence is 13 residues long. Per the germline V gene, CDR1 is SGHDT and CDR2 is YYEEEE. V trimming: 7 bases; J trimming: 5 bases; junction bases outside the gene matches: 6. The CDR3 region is CASGLAGVNEQYF. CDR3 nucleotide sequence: TGTGCCAGCGGTCTAGCGGGAGTCAACGAGCAGTACTTC.

The CDR3 DNA reads as TGTGCCAGCTCACCTTCCCCGGCAGGCTACTATGGCTACACCTTC. It is translated as CASSPSPAGYYGYTF. The V and J genes are TRBV18 and TRBJ1-2; D is undetermined. The germline V gene has CDR1 KGHSH and CDR2 LQKENI. V dropped 3 bases and J dropped 3 bases, with 14 bases sitting between them. This CDR3 comprises 15 residues.

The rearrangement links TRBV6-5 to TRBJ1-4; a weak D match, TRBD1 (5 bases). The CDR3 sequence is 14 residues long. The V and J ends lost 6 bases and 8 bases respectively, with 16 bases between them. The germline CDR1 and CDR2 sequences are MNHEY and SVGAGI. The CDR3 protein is CASRNQGSGEKLFF. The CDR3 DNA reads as TGTGCCAGCAGGAACCAGGGTTCTGGGGAAAAACTGTTTTTT.

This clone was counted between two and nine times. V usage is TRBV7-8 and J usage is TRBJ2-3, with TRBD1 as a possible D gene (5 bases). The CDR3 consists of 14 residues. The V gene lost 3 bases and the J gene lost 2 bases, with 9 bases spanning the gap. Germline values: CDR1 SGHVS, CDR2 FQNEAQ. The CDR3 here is CASSLDTNTDTQYF. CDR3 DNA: TGTGCCAGCAGCTTGGACACCAACACAGATACGCAGTATTTT.

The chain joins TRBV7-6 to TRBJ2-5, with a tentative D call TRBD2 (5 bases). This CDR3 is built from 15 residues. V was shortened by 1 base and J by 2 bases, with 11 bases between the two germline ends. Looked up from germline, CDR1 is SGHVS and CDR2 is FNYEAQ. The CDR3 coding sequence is TGTGCCAGCAGCTTAGTGGGAGCAGAACAAGAGACCCAGTACTTC. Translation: CASSLVGAEQETQYF.

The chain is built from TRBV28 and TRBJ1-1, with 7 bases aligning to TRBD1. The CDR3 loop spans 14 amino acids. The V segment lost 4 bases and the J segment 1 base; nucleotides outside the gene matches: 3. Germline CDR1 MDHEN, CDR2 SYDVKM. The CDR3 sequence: CASSWTGPNTEAFF. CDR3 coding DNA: TGTGCCAGCAGTTGGACAGGACCGAACACTGAAGCTTTCTTT. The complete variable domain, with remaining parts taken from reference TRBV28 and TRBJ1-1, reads DVKVTQSSRYLVKRTGEKVFLECVQDMDHENMFWYRQDPGLGLRLIYFSYDVKMKEKGDIPEGYSVSREKKERFSLILESASTNQTSMYLCASSWTGPNTEAFFGQGTRLTVV.

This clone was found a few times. The CDR3: CASSTSPGTGYNGYTF. CDR3 in DNA: TGTGCCAGCAGCACATCCCCCGGGACAGGGTACAACGGCTACACCTTC. The V gene is TRBV5-4, the J gene TRBJ1-2; 9 nucleotides line up with TRBD1. Losses at the gene ends were 4 bases for V and 8 bases for J; bases not matched to a gene: 15. Germline V gene data show CDR1 as SGHNT and CDR2 as YYREEE (reference sequence). The CDR3 totals 16 residues.

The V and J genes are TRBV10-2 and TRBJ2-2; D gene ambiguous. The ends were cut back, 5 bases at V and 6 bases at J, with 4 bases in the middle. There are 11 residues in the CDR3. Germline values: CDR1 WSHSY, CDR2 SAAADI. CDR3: CASSLSGELFF. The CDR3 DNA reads TGCGCCAGCAGTCTTTCCGGGGAGCTGTTTTTT.

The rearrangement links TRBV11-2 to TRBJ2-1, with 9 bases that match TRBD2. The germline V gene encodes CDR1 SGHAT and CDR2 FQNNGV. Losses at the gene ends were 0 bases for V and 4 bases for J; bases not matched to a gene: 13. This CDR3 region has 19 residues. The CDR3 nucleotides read TGTGCCAGCAGCTTAGATCAGGTGCGGGAGGGCCGTAAGTACAATGAGCAGTTCTTC. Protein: CASSLDQVREGRKYNEQFF. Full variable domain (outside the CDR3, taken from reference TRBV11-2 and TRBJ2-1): EAGVAQSPRYKIIEKRQSVAFWCNPISGHATLYWYQQILGQGPKLLIQFQNNGVVDDSQLPKDRFSAERLKGVDSTLKIQPAKLEDSAVYLCASSLDQVREGRKYNEQFFGPGTRLTVL.

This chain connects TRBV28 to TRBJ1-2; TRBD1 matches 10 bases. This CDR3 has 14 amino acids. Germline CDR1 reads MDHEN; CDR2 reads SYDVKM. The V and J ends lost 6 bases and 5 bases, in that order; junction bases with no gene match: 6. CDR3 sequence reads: CASSPRQGAYGYTF. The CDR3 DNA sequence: TGTGCCAGCAGCCCCAGACAGGGGGCGTATGGCTACACCTTC.

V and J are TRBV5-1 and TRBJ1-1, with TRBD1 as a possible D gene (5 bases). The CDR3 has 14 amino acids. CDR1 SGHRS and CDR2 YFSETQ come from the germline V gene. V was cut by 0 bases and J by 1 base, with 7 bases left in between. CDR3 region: CASSLAGQNTEAFF. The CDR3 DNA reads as TGCGCCAGCAGCTTGGCCGGACAGAACACTGAAGCTTTCTTT.

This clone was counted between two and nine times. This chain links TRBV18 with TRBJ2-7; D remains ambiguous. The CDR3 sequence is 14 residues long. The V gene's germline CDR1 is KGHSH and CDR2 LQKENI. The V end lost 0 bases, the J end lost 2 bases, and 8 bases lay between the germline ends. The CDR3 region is CASSPPSNPYEQYF. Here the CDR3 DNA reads TGTGCCAGCTCACCACCCAGTAACCCCTACGAGCAGTACTTC.

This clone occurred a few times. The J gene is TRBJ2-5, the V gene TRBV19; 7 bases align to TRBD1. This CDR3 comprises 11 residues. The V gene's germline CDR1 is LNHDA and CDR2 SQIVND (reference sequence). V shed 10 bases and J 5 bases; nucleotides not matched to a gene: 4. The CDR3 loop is CATQGRETQYF. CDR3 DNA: TGTGCCACACAGGGGCGGGAGACCCAGTACTTC.

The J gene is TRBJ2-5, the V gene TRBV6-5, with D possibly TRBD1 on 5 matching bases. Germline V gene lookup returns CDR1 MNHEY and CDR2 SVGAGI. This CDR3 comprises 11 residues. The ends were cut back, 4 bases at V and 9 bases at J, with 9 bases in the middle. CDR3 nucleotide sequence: TGTGCCAGCAGTTTTGGGGCGGCCCAGTACTTC. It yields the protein CASSFGAAQYF.

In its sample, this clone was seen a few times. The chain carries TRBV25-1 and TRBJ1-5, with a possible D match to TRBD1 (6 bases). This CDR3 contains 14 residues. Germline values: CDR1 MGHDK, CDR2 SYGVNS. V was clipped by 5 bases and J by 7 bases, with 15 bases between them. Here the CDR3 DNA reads TGTGCCAGCAGTCTGACAGGTGCTGGGCAGCCCCAGCATTTT. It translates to CASSLTGAGQPQHF.

CDR3 in amino acids: CASGRGASPGSPLHF. The CDR3 nucleotides read TGTGCCAGCGGCAGGGGGGCGAGTCCGGGCTCACCCCTCCACTTT. The chain uses TRBV2 and TRBJ1-6, with 7 bases aligning to TRBD1. The V and J ends lost 8 bases and 10 bases, in that order; junction bases with no gene match: 14. CDR1 and CDR2 from the germline V gene are SNHLY and FYNNEI. This CDR3 is 15 amino acids long.

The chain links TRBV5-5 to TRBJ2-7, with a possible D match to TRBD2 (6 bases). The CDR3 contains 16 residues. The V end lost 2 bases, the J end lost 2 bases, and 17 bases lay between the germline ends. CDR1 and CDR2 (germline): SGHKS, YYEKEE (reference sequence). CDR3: CASSLVLSSEAYEQYF. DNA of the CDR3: TGTGCCAGCAGCTTAGTTCTTTCTAGCGAAGCCTACGAGCAGTACTTC. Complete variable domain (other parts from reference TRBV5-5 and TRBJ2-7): DAGVTQSPTHLIKTRGQQVTLRCSPISGHKSVSWYQQVLGQGPQFIFQYYEKEERGRGNFPDRFSARQFPNYSSELNVNALLLGDSALYLCASSLVLSSEAYEQYFGPGTRLTVT.

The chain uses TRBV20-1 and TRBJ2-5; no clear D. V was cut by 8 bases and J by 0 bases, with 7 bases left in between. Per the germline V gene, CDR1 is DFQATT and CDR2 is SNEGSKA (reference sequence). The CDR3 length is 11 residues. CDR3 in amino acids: CSPTYQETQYF. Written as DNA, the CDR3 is TGCAGTCCTACGTACCAAGAGACCCAGTACTTC.

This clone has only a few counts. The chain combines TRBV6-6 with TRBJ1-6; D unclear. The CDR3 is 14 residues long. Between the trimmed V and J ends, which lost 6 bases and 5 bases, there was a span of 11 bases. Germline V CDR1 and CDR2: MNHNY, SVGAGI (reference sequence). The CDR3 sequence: CASRNREHNSPLHF. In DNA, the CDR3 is TGTGCCAGCAGGAACCGGGAGCATAATTCACCCCTCCACTTT.